This record looks at one T cell receptor beta chain sequence and its context. Its antigen is not known. This specimen comes from a study of T cell responses to AZD1222 COVID-19 vaccine. Study-wide results and limits: Repertoire sampling occurred only after the peak T cell response.

Sequencing used immunoSEQ multiplex PCR; TCRdb keeps in-frame clones, though not all of them. This table holds approximately 64,000 clones, under 95% found once. This CDR3 is built from 13 residues. V lost 4 bases and J 4 bases, leaving 9 bases between the germline ends. CDR1 and CDR2 (germline): SGHNT, YYREEE (reference sequence). The source material was peripheral blood, sampled 28 days after the second dose of the MenACWY control vaccine. This rearrangement joins TRBV5-4 to TRBJ2-4; unclear D gene. This sequence originates from an adult who received the MenACWY meningococcal vaccine as a control. CDR3 sequence (DNA): TGTGCCAGCAGCGCCGACGTTAAAAACATTCAGTACTTC. Encoded protein: CASSADVKNIQYF. Full variable domain (missing parts from reference TRBV5-4 and TRBJ2-4): ETGVTQSPTHLIKTRGQQVTLRCSSQSGHNTVSWYQQALGQGPQFIFQYYREEENGRGNFPPRFSGLQFPNYSSELNVNALELDDSALYLCASSADVKNIQYFGAGTRLSVL.